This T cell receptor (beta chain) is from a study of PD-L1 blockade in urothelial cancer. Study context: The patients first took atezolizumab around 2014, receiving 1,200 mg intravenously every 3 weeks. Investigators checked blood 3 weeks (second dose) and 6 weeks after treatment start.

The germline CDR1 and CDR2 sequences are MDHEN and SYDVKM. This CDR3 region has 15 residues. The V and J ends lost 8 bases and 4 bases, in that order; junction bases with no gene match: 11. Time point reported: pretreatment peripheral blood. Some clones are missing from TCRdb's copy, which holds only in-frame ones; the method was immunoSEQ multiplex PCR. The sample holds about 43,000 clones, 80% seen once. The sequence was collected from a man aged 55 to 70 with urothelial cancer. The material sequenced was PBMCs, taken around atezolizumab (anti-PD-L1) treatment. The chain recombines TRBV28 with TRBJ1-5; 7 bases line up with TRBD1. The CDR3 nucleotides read TGTGCCAGCTTCCCGACAGGGCGTAGGAATCAGCCCCAGCATTTT. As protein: CASFPTGRRNQPQHF. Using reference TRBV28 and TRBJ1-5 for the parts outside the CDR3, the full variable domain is DVKVTQSSRYLVKRTGEKVFLECVQDMDHENMFWYRQDPGLGLRLIYFSYDVKMKEKGDIPEGYSVSREKKERFSLILESASTNQTSMYLCASFPTGRRNQPQHFGDGTRLSIL.